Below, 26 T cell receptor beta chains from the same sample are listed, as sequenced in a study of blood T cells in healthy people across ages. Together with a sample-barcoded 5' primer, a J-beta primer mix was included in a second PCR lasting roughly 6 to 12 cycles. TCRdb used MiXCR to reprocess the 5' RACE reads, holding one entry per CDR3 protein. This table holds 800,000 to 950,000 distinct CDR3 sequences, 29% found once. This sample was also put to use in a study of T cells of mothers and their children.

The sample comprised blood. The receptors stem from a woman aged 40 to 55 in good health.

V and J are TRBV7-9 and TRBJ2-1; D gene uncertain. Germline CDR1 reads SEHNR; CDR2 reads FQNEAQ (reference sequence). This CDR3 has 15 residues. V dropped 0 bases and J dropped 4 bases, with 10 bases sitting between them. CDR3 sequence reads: CASSLAGSEYNEQFF. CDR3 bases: TGTGCCAGCAGCTTAGCGGGTTCAGAGTACAATGAGCAGTTCTTC.

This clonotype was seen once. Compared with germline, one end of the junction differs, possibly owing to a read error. CDR3 loop: CVSSLTETGGKGKFF. CDR3 sequence (DNA): TGTGTCAGCAGCTTAACGGAGACAGGGGGGAAGGGGAAGTTCTTC. V gene TRBV7-3 combines with J gene TRBJ2-1; 9 positions agree with TRBD1. Germline V gives CDR1 SGHTA, CDR2 FQGTGA. This CDR3 is 15 amino acids long.

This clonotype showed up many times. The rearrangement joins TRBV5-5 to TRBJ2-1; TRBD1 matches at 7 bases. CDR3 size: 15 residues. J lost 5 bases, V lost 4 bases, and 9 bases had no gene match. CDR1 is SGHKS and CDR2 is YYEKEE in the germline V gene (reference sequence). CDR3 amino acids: CASSPRDSGNNEQFF. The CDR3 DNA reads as TGTGCCAGCAGCCCCCGGGACAGTGGGAACAATGAGCAGTTCTTC.

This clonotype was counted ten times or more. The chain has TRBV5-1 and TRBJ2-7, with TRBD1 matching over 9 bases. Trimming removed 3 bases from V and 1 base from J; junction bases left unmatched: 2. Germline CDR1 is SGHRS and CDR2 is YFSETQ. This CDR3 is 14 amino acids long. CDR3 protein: CASSSGTGSYEQYF. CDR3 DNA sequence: TGCGCCAGCAGCTCCGGGACAGGGTCCTACGAGCAGTACTTC. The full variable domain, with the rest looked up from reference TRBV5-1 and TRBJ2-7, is KAGVTQTPRYLIKTRGQQVTLSCSPISGHRSVSWYQQTPGQGLQFLFEYFSETQRNKGNFPGRFSGRQFSNSRSEMNVSTLELGDSALYLCASSSGTGSYEQYFGPGTRLTVT.

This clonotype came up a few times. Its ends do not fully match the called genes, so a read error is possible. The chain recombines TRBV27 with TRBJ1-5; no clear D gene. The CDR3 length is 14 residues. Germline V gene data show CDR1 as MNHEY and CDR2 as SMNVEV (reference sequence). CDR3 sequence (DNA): TGTGCCAGCAGTTTGAGGTATAGCAATCGGCCCCAGCATTTT. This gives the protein CASSLRYSNRPQHF.

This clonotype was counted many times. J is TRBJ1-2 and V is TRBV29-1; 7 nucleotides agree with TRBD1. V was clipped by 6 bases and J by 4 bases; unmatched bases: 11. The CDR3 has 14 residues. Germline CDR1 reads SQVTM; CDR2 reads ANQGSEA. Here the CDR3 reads CSVDPGQRIYGYTF. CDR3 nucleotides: TGCAGCGTAGATCCGGGACAGAGGATCTATGGCTACACCTTC. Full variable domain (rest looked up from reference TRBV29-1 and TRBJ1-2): SAVISQKPSRDICQRGTSLTIQCQVDSQVTMMFWYRQQPGQSLTLIATANQGSEATYESGFVIDKFPISRPNLTFSTLTVSNMSPEDSSIYLCSVDPGQRIYGYTFGSGTRLTVV.

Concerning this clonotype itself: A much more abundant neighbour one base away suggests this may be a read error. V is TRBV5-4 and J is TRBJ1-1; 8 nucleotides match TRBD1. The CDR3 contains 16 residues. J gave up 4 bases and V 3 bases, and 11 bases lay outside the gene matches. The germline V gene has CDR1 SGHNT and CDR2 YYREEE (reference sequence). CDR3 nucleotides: TGTGCCAGCAGCTGTGGACAGGGAAGATTGGGCACTGAAGCTTTCTTT. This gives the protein CASSCGQGRLGTEAFF.

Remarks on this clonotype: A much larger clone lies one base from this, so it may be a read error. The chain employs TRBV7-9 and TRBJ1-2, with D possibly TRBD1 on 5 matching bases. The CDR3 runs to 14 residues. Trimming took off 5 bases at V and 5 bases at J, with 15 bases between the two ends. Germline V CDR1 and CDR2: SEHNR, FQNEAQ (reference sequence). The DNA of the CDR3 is TGTGCCAGCAGCCTGCGACAGCCCGAGTATGGCTACACCTTC. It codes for CASSLRQPEYGYTF. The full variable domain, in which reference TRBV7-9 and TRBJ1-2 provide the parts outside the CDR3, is DTGVSQNPRHKITKRGQNVTFRCDPISEHNRLYWYRQTLGQGPEFLTYFQNEAQLEKSRLLSDRFSAERPKGSFSTLEIQRTEQGDSAMYLCASSLRQPEYGYTFGSGTRLTVV.

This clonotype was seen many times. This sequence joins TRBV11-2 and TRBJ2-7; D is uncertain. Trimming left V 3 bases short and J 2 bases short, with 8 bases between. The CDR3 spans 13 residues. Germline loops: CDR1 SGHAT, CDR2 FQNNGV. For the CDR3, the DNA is TGTGCCAGCAGCTTTGCACTTGCCTACGAGCAGTACTTC. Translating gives CASSFALAYEQYF.

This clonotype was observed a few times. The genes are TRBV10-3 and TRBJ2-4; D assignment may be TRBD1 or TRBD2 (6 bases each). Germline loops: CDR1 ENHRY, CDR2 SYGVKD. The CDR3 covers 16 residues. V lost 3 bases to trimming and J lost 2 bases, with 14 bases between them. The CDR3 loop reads CAISERGGGPKNIQYF. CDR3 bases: TGTGCCATCAGTGAACGAGGTGGGGGGCCCAAAAACATTCAGTACTTC.

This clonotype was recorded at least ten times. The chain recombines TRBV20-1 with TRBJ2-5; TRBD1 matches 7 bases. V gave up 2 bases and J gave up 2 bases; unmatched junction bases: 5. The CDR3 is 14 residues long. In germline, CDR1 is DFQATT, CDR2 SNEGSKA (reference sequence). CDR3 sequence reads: CSARRDSPQETQYF. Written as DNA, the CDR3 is TGCAGTGCTAGACGGGACAGCCCTCAAGAGACCCAGTACTTC.

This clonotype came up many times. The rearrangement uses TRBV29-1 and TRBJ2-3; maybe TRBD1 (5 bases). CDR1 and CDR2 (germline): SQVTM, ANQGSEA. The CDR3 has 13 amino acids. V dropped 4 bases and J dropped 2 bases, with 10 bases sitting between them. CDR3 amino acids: CSVGGPYTDTQYF. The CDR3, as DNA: TGCAGCGTTGGGGGCCCTTACACAGATACGCAGTATTTT.

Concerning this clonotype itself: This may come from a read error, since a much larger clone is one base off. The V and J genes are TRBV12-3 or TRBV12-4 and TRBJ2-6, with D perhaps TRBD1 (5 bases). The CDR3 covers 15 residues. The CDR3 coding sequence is TGTGCCAGCAGGTCAGGGTTGGCTGGGGCCAACGTCCGGACTTTC. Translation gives CASRSGLAGANVRTF.

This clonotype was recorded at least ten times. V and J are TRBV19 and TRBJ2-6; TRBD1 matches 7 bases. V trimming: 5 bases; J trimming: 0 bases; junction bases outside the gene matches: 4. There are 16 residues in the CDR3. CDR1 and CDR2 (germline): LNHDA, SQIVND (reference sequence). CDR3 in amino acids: CASSSRGSSGANVLTF. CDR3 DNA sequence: TGTGCCAGTAGTTCCAGGGGGTCCTCTGGGGCCAACGTCCTGACTTTC.

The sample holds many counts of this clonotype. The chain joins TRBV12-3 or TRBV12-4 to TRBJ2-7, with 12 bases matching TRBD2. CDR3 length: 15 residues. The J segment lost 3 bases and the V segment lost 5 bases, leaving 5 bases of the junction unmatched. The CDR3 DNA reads TGTGCCAGCAGTGCTAGCGGGGGGGCCTTCTACGAGCAGTACTTC. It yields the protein CASSASGGAFYEQYF.

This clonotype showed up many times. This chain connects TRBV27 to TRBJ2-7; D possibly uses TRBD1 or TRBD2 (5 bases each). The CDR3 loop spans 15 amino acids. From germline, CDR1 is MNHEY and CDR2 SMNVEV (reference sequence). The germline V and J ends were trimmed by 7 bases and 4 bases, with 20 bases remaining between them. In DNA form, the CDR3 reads TGTGCCAGCACTCCCGGGACCCTTCAGAGTTACGAGCAGTACTTC. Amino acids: CASTPGTLQSYEQYF.

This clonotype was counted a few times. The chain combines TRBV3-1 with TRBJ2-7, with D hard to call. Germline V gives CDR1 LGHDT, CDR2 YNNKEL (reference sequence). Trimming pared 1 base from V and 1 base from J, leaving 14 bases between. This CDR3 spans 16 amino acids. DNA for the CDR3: TGTGCCAGCAGCCAAGTGGACGCCCGGCAGTCCTACGAGCAGTACTTC. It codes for CASSQVDARQSYEQYF.

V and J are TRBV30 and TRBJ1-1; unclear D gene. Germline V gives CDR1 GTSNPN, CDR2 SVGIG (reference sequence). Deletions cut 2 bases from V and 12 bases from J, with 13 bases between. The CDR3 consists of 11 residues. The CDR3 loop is CAWSSPLITFF. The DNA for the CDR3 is TGTGCCTGGAGTTCTCCTCTAATAACTTTCTTT.

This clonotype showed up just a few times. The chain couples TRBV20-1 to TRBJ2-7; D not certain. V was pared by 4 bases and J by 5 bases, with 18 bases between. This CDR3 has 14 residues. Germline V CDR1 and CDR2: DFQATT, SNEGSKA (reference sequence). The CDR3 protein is CSAIRQPGVDEQYF. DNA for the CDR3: TGCAGTGCTATTCGTCAACCGGGCGTGGACGAGCAGTACTTC.

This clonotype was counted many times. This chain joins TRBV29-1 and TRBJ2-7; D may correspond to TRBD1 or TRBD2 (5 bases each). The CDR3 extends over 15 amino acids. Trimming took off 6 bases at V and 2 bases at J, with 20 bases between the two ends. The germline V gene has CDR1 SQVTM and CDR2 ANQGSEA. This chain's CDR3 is CSVVSRDGLTYEQYF. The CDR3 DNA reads TGCAGCGTCGTAAGCCGGGACGGCCTCACCTACGAGCAGTACTTC.

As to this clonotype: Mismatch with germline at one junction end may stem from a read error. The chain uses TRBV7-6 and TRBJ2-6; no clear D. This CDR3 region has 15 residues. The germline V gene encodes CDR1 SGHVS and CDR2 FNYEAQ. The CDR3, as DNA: TGTGCCAGCAGCTTAGGAGCCTCTGAGGCCAACGTCCTGACTTTC. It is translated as CASSLGASEANVLTF. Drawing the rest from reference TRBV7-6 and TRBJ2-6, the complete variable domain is GAGVSQSPRYKVTKRGQDVALRCDPISGHVSLYWYRQALGQGPEFLTYFNYEAQQDKSGLPNDRFSAERPEGSISTLTIQRTEQRDSAMYRCASSLGASEANVLTFGAGSRLTVL.

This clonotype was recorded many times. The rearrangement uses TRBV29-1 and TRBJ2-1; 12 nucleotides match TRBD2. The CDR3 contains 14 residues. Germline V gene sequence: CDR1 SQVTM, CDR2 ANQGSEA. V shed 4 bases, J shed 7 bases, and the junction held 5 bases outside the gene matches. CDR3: CSVGKTSGGNEQFF. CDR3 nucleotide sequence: TGCAGCGTTGGAAAGACTAGCGGGGGAAATGAGCAGTTCTTC.

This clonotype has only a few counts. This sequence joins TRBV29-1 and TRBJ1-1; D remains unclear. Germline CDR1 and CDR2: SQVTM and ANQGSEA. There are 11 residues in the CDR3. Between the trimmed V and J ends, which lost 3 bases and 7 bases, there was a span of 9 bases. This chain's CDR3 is CSVDTNIEAFF. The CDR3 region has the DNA TGCAGCGTTGACACGAATATTGAAGCTTTCTTT. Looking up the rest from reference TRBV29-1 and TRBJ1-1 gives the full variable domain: SAVISQKPSRDICQRGTSLTIQCQVDSQVTMMFWYRQQPGQSLTLIATANQGSEATYESGFVIDKFPISRPNLTFSTLTVSNMSPEDSSIYLCSVDTNIEAFFGQGTRLTVV.

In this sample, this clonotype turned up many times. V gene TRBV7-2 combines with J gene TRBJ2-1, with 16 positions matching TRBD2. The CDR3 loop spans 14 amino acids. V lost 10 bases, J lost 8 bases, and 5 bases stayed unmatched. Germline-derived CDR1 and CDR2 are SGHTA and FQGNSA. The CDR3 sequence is CATGTSGGAYEQFF. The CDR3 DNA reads TGTGCCACGGGGACTAGCGGGGGGGCTTATGAGCAGTTCTTC.

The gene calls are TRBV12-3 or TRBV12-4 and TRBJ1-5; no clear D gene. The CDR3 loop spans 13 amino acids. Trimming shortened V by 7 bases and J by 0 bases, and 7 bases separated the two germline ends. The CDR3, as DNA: TGTGCCAGCAACAGCAATAGCAATCAGCCCCAGCATTTT. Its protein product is CASNSNSNQPQHF.

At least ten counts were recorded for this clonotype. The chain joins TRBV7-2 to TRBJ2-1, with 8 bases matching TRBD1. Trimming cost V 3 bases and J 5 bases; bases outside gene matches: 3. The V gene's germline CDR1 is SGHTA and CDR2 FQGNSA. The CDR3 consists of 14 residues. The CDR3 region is CASSFGTGNNEQFF. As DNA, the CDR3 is TGTGCCAGCAGCTTCGGGACAGGAAACAATGAGCAGTTCTTC.